A selection of T cell receptor beta chains follows, all from one sample in a study of blood T cell repertoires in COVID-19. Libraries were prepared by immunoSEQ multiplex PCR; TCRdb keeps only in-frame clonotypes and omits some of them. Of fewer than 250,000 clones listed, around 90% are singletons. Sequenced material: peripheral blood. The receptors shown here come from a man aged 55 to 70 who had recovered from COVID-19. CDR3s include the opening cysteine and the closing phenylalanine or tryptophan. Each record gives: D gene, V gene, J gene, CDR3 protein. The D gene is left open where the match is weak.

D gene: TRBD1; V gene: TRBV2; J gene: TRBJ2-7; CDR3 protein: CASRPGQGISYEQYF
D gene: TRBD1; V gene: TRBV7-9; J gene: TRBJ2-2; CDR3 protein: CASRRGQGSTGELFF
D gene: NA; V gene: TRBV7-9; J gene: TRBJ2-7; CDR3 protein: CASSLGGGGLGEQYF
D gene: TRBD2; V gene: TRBV7-9; J gene: TRBJ2-3; CDR3 protein: CASRNSGSDTQYF
D gene: TRBD2; V gene: TRBV13; J gene: TRBJ2-2; CDR3 protein: CASSHGLAGVSGELFF
D gene: TRBD2; V gene: TRBV3-1/TRBV3-2; J gene: TRBJ2-1; CDR3 protein: CASSKGLAGDNEQFF
D gene: TRBD2; V gene: TRBV15; J gene: TRBJ2-1; CDR3 protein: CATSRDRGGRASYNEQFF
D gene: TRBD2; V gene: TRBV19; J gene: TRBJ2-2; CDR3 protein: CASSGLAGNTGELFF
D gene: NA; V gene: TRBV5-1; J gene: TRBJ2-5; CDR3 protein: CASGEETQYF
D gene: NA; V gene: TRBV15; J gene: TRBJ1-5; CDR3 protein: CATSKSSGGNQPQHF
D gene: NA; V gene: TRBV5-1; J gene: TRBJ2-1; CDR3 protein: CASSTLQGASYNEQFF
D gene: TRBD1; V gene: TRBV12-3/TRBV12-4; J gene: TRBJ2-1; CDR3 protein: CASRGDRAYFF
D gene: TRBD2; V gene: TRBV9; J gene: TRBJ2-1; CDR3 protein: CASSVAGGGADEQFF
D gene: NA; V gene: TRBV2; J gene: TRBJ2-7; CDR3 protein: CASRLAPISYEQYF
D gene: NA; V gene: TRBV7-9; J gene: TRBJ1-1; CDR3 protein: CASSLQQGQRAPEAFF
D gene: NA; V gene: TRBV12-3/TRBV12-4; J gene: TRBJ1-4; CDR3 protein: CASSQGNEKLFF
D gene: TRBD2; V gene: TRBV5-1; J gene: TRBJ2-1; CDR3 protein: CASSLALAGGYNEQFF
D gene: TRBD2; V gene: TRBV3-1/TRBV3-2; J gene: TRBJ2-3; CDR3 protein: CASSRELAGTDTQYF
D gene: NA; V gene: TRBV27; J gene: TRBJ1-6; CDR3 protein: CASSITERGFNNSPLHF
D gene: NA; V gene: TRBV6-2/TRBV6-3; J gene: TRBJ2-1; CDR3 protein: CASSYEAGSTLFF
D gene: NA; V gene: TRBV2; J gene: TRBJ2-7; CDR3 protein: CASSNGQTYEQYF
D gene: TRBD1; V gene: TRBV5-1; J gene: TRBJ1-3; CDR3 protein: CASSSKDRDSGNTIYF
D gene: TRBD2; V gene: TRBV4-3; J gene: TRBJ2-3; CDR3 protein: CASSQRAGGRTDTQYF
D gene: NA; V gene: TRBV12-3/TRBV12-4; J gene: TRBJ2-7; CDR3 protein: CASSSLLVKQYF
D gene: TRBD2; V gene: TRBV18; J gene: TRBJ2-3; CDR3 protein: CASSPQILAGVRTDTQYF
D gene: NA; V gene: TRBV7-9; J gene: TRBJ1-2; CDR3 protein: CASSSDQAPHYGYTF
D gene: NA; V gene: TRBV19; J gene: TRBJ1-2; CDR3 protein: CASSPRTGLNYGYTF
D gene: NA; V gene: TRBV11-1; J gene: TRBJ1-1; CDR3 protein: CASSPNADTEAFF
D gene: TRBD1; V gene: TRBV30; J gene: TRBJ2-7; CDR3 protein: CAWTRQGASYEQYF
D gene: NA; V gene: TRBV27; J gene: TRBJ1-1; CDR3 protein: CASSWGVKAFF
D gene: NA; V gene: TRBV4-2; J gene: TRBJ2-3; CDR3 protein: CASSQEGPASGGTDTQYF
D gene: TRBD2; V gene: TRBV7-9; J gene: TRBJ2-7; CDR3 protein: CASSPPPGGRVYEQYF
D gene: TRBD1; V gene: TRBV6-5; J gene: TRBJ1-3; CDR3 protein: CASTPGQGRNTIYF
D gene: NA; V gene: TRBV21-1; J gene: TRBJ2-3; CDR3 protein: CASSEWPDTQYF
D gene: NA; V gene: TRBV29-1; J gene: TRBJ1-2; CDR3 protein: CSVEFRGSYGYTF
D gene: NA; V gene: TRBV6-6; J gene: TRBJ1-1; CDR3 protein: CASQTVVDTEAFF
D gene: TRBD1; V gene: TRBV19; J gene: TRBJ1-6; CDR3 protein: CASSAGTGGFYNSPLHF